The present entry profiles one TCR beta chain with its context. V was pared by 1 base and J by 8 bases, with 12 bases between. The CDR3 extends over 13 amino acids. From germline, CDR1 is SQVTM and CDR2 ANQGSEA. A J-beta primer mix and a sample-barcoded 5' primer were used in a second PCR of roughly 6 to 11 cycles. From the 5' RACE reads, TCRdb called clonotypes with MiXCR, one entry per CDR3 protein. The sample consists of approximately 800,000 distinct CDR3 sequences, 20% to 30% of them appearing once. This record belongs to a study of blood T cells in healthy people across ages. The same data also went into a second study, on T cells of mothers and their children.

The specimen sequenced was blood. The TCR comes from a boy aged 5-17 years in good health. The chain carries TRBV29-1 and TRBJ1-5, with unresolved D. The CDR3 DNA is TGCAGCGTTGAAGGAGATGGATTTGAGCCCCAGCATTTT. Amino acid sequence: CSVEGDGFEPQHF. The full variable domain, with the rest looked up from reference TRBV29-1 and TRBJ1-5, is SAVISQKPSRDICQRGTSLTIQCQVDSQVTMMFWYRQQPGQSLTLIATANQGSEATYESGFVIDKFPISRPNLTFSTLTVSNMSPEDSSIYLCSVEGDGFEPQHFGDGTRLSIL.